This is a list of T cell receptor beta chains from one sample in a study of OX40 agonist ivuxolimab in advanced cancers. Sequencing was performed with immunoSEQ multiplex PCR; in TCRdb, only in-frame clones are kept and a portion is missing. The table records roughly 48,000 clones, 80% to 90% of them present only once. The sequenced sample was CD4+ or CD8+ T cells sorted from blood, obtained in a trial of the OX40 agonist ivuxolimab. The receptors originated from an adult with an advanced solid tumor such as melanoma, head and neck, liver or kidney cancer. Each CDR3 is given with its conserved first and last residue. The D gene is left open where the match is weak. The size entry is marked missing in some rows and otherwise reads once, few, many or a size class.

TGTGCCAGCAGTTCCCAGGGGGTGCTGTCCTATGGCTACACCTTC CASSSQGVLSYGYTF 15 TRBV6-6 . TRBD1 TRBJ1-2
TGTGCCAGCAGCGGACGGGGAGGGACCCAGTACTTC CASSGRGGTQYF 12 TRBV7-2 . . TRBJ2-5
TGCAGCGACTGGGGTATCAACTATGGCTACACCTTC CSDWGINYGYTF 12 TRBV29-1 . . TRBJ1-2
TGTGCCAGCAGCTTAGATCGAGGGAGCCACAATGAGCAGTTCTTC CASSLDRGSHNEQFF 15 TRBV11-3 . . TRBJ2-1
TGTGCCAGGGGGTCGGGCCAAGAGACCCAGTACTTC CARGSGQETQYF 12 TRBV7-2 . . TRBJ2-5
TGTGCCAGCAGCAAAGGCGGTAGCGGGAGGGCCAACGATACGCAGTATTTT CASSKGGSGRANDTQYF 17 TRBV21-1 . . TRBJ2-3
TGTGCCAGCAGTCCGGCGGGCCAGGTCTACAGGATTGGAAACACCATATATTTT CASSPAGQVYRIGNTIYF 18 TRBV28 . . TRBJ1-3
TGTGCCAGCAGCCTACAGGGGATAATGGGCAATGAGCAGTTCTTC CASSLQGIMGNEQFF 15 TRBV7-3 few TRBD1 TRBJ2-1
TGCGCCAGCAGTCGGACAGGAGAGCAAGAGACCCAGTACTTC CASSRTGEQETQYF 14 TRBV5-1 . TRBD1 TRBJ2-5
TGTGCCAGCAGCACGGTAACTAGCGGCGGATACGAGCAGTACTTC CASSTVTSGGYEQYF 15 TRBV5-4 . TRBD2 TRBJ2-7